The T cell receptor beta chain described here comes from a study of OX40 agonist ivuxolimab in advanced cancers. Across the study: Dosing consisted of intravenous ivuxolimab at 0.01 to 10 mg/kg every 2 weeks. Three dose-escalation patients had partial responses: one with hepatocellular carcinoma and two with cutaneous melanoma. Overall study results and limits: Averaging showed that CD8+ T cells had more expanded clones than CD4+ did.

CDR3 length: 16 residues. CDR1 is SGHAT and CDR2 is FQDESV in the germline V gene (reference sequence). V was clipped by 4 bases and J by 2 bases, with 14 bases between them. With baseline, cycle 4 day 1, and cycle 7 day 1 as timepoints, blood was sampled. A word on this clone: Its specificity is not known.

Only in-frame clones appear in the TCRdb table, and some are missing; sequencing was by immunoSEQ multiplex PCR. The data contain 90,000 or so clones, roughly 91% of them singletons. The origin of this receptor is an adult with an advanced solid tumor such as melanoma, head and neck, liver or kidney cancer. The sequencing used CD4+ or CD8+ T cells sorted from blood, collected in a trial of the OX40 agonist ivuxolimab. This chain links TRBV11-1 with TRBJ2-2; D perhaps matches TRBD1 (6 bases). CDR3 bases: TGTGCCAGCAGCTCAGGGACAATTGTCAACACCGGGGAGCTGTTTTTT. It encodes CASSSGTIVNTGELFF.